These T cell receptor beta chains were read from a single sample in a study of T-cell memory formation after mild COVID-19. TCRdb independently ran MiXCR on the 5' RACE reads; one entry per CDR3 protein. This table holds 470,000 or so distinct CDR3 sequences, 15% to 25% found once. Sequencing used PBMCs or a T cell subset sorted from them (not recorded which). Receptors originate from an adult woman who had mild COVID-19 (a few samples of this study predate the infection). Cell type and time point are not known. The CDR3 runs from the conserved cysteine through the conserved F or W.

V gene: TRBV18
CDR3 protein: CASSPLDSYEQYF

V gene: TRBV6-6
CDR3 protein: CASSSLDRGLQPQHF

V gene: TRBV2
CDR3 protein: CASSEGQISYEQYF

V gene: TRBV5-1
CDR3 protein: CASSLDPGNSVNYGYTF

V gene: TRBV2
CDR3 protein: CASSEAIRVGETQYF

V gene: TRBV3-1
CDR3 protein: CASSQERKFGYTF

V gene: TRBV7-2
CDR3 protein: CASSHRPGLAGGPEDTQYF

V gene: TRBV11-2
CDR3 protein: CASSITGGSSGANVLTF

V gene: TRBV7-2
CDR3 protein: CASSLAPVEVYGYTF

V gene: TRBV2
CDR3 protein: CASHDTGESYEQYF

V gene: TRBV29-1
CDR3 protein: CSADRGQQETQYF

V gene: TRBV3-1
CDR3 protein: CASSQASGGPYEQYF

V gene: TRBV25-1
CDR3 protein: CASSGLAANIQYF

V gene: TRBV5-1
CDR3 protein: CASSLPLAEGNEQFF

V gene: TRBV20-1
CDR3 protein: CSASALGQGGTEAFF

V gene: TRBV3-1
CDR3 protein: CASSQGGGATNTGELFF

V gene: TRBV2
CDR3 protein: CASTSNEDEQYF

V gene: TRBV5-1
CDR3 protein: CASRPLGATNYEQYF

V gene: TRBV18
CDR3 protein: CASSPGTPEGSQYF

V gene: TRBV7-2
CDR3 protein: CASSSRGQVDGYTF

V gene: TRBV15
CDR3 protein: CATSRAHTLRETQYF

V gene: TRBV23-1
CDR3 protein: CASSQRGTGAGYNEQFF

V gene: TRBV11-2
CDR3 protein: CASSLEASGGYSYEQYF

V gene: TRBV18
CDR3 protein: CASSPQDRVFDEQFF

V gene: TRBV7-2
CDR3 protein: CASSLPHEQYF

V gene: TRBV7-2
CDR3 protein: CASSRLSLEQYF

V gene: TRBV4-3
CDR3 protein: CASSQGVHRGLQETQYF

V gene: TRBV7-2
CDR3 protein: CASSLTGGPNTEAFF

V gene: TRBV6-5
CDR3 protein: CASSGTAMGTGYTF

V gene: TRBV20-1
CDR3 protein: CSARGPNGAAKNIQYF

V gene: TRBV7-6
CDR3 protein: CASSFHRDRGNNEQFF

V gene: TRBV20-1
CDR3 protein: CSASSLGQGMDYGYTF

V gene: TRBV2
CDR3 protein: CASRLDTKNIQYF

V gene: TRBV4-2
CDR3 protein: CASSQILDRENIQYF

V gene: TRBV3-1
CDR3 protein: CASRKGAQDSPLHF

V gene: TRBV2
CDR3 protein: CASSDAGARQPQHF

V gene: TRBV18
CDR3 protein: CASSRSELASVPKYEQYF

V gene: TRBV4-2
CDR3 protein: CASSQGTGGEPTNEKLFF

V gene: TRBV7-9
CDR3 protein: CASSLRAGRETQYF

V gene: TRBV6-5
CDR3 protein: CASSYSQGRSNQPQHF

V gene: TRBV2
CDR3 protein: CASAVGGLSNQPQHF

V gene: TRBV6-5
CDR3 protein: CASRSGTINQPQHF

V gene: TRBV7-2
CDR3 protein: CASSLAGTVGGQEQYF

V gene: TRBV12-3/TRBV12-4
CDR3 protein: CASSWRETQYF

V gene: TRBV5-1
CDR3 protein: CASSLGPGAEAFF

V gene: TRBV29-1
CDR3 protein: CSVGDRGLVDGYTF

V gene: TRBV4-1
CDR3 protein: CASSQDQLAGPRRYNEQFF

V gene: TRBV4-1
CDR3 protein: CASSQGLAGKETQYF

V gene: TRBV7-9
CDR3 protein: CASSRTGEAYEQYF

V gene: TRBV12-3/TRBV12-4
CDR3 protein: CASSLGHEKLFF

V gene: TRBV29-1
CDR3 protein: CSVEGGEYYGYTF

V gene: TRBV7-3
CDR3 protein: CASSLSVFTEAFF

V gene: TRBV24-1
CDR3 protein: CATSGGIWNTGELFF

V gene: TRBV29-1
CDR3 protein: CSVAQGWDEQFF